The entry below gives a single T cell receptor (beta chain) sequence along with its context. Its antigen is not identified. Unique molecular identifiers were present on the cDNA, which also gained a universal primer site by template switching. TCRdb independently ran MiXCR on the 5' RACE reads; one entry per CDR3 protein. The profile shows about 240,000 distinct CDR3 sequences, roughly a tenth of them singletons. These data are taken from a study of identical twins. Broader study findings: The same donors were not followed; conclusions instead depended on cross-sectional statistical analysis.

J lost 5 bases, V lost 4 bases, and 5 bases had no gene match. Looked up from germline, CDR1 is DFQATT and CDR2 is SNEGSKA (reference sequence). The CDR3 loop spans 12 amino acids. Sequencing input: memory T cells sorted from blood. This chain uses TRBV20-1 with TRBJ2-7; 7 nucleotides align to TRBD1. The receptor comes from a man aged 50-60 years in good health. CDR3 in DNA: TGCAGTGCTATGACAGGGCGCCACGAGCAGTACTTC. Translating it yields CSAMTGRHEQYF.